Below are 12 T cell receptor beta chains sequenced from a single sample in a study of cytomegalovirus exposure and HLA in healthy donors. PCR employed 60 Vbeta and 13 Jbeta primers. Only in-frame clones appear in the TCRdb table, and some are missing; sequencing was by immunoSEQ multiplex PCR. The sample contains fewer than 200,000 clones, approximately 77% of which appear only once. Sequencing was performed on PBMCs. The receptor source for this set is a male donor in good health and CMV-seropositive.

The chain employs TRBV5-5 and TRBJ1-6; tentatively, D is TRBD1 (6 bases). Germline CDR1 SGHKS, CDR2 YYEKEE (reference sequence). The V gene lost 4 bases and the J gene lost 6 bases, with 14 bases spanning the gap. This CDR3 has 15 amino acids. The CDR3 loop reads CASSARGGVNSPLHF. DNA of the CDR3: TGTGCCAGCAGCGCCCGTGGGGGCGTTAATTCACCCCTCCACTTT.

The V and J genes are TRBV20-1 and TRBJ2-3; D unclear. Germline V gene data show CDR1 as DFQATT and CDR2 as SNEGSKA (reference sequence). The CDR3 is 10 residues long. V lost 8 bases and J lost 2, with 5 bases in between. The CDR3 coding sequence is TGCAGTCCGGTCACAGATACGCAGTATTTT. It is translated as CSPVTDTQYF.

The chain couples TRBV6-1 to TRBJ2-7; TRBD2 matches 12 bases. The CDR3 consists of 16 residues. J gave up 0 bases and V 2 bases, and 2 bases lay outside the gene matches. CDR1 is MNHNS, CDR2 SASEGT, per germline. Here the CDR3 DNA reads TGTGCCAGCAGTGAACTAGCGGGGGGGAGCTCCTACGAGCAGTACTTC. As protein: CASSELAGGSSYEQYF.

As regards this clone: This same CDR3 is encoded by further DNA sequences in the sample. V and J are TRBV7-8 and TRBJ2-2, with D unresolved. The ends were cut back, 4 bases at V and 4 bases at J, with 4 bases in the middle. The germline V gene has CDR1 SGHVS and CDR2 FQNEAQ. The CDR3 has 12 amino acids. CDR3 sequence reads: CASSSGTGELFF. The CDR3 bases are TGTGCCAGCAGCTCCGGCACCGGGGAGCTGTTTTTT.

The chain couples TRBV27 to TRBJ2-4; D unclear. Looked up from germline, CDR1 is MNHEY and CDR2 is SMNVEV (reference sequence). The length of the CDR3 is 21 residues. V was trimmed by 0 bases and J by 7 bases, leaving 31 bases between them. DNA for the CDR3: TGTGCCAGCAGTTTATCGGGCCCTAATGGGCCGATTCCAACCCACGCGAACATTCAGTACTTC. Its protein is CASSLSGPNGPIPTHANIQYF.

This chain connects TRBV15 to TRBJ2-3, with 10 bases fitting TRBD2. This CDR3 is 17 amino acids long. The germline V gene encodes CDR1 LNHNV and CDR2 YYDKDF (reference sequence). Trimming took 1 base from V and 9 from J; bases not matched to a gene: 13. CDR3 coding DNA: TGTGCCACCAGCAGAGGAGCGGGTAGCGGGGGGTCGGGGACGCAGTATTTT. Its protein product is CATSRGAGSGGSGTQYF.

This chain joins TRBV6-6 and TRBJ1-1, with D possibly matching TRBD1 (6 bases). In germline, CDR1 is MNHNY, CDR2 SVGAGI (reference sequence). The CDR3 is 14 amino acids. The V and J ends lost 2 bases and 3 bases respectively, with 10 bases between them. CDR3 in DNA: TGTGCCAGCAGTTACAAACAGGGCCACACTGAAGCTTTCTTT. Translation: CASSYKQGHTEAFF.

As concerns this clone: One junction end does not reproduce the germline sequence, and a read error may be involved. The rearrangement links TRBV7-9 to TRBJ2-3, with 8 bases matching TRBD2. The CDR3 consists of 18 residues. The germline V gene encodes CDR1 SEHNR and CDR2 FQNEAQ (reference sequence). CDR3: CSSLLWFGGGRPPHTQYF. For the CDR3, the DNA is TGTTCCAGTCTACTTTGGTTCGGGGGGGGGCGCCCCCCTCATACGCAGTATTTT.

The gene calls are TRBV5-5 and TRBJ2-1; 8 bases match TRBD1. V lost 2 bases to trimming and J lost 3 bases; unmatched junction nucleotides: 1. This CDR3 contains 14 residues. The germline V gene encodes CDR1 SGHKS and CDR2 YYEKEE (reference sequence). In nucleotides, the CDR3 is TGTGCCAGCAGCTTTGGACAGGGCTACAATGAGCAGTTCTTC. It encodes CASSFGQGYNEQFF. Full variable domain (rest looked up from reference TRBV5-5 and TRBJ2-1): DAGVTQSPTHLIKTRGQQVTLRCSPISGHKSVSWYQQVLGQGPQFIFQYYEKEERGRGNFPDRFSARQFPNYSSELNVNALLLGDSALYLCASSFGQGYNEQFFGPGTRLTVL.

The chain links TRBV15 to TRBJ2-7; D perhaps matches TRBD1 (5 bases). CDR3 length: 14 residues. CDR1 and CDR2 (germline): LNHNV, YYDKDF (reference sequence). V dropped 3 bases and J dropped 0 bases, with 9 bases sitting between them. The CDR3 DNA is TGTGCCACCAGCAGTCAAGGGGACTCCTACGAGCAGTACTTC. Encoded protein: CATSSQGDSYEQYF.

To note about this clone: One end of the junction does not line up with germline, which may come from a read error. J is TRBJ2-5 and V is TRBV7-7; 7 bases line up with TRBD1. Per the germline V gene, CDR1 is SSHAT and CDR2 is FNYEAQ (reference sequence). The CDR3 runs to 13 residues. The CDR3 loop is CASSRDREETQYF. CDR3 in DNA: TGTGCTAGCAGCCGGGACAGAGAAGAGACCCAGTACTTC.

CDR3 coding DNA: TGCGCCAGCAGCCCCGGACAAGATGACTACGAGCAGTACTTC. It codes for CASSPGQDDYEQYF. The V and J genes are TRBV5-1 and TRBJ2-7, with a tentative D call TRBD1 (5 bases). The germline V and J ends were trimmed by 4 bases and 3 bases, with 14 bases remaining between them. The CDR3 length is 14 residues. Per the germline V gene, CDR1 is SGHRS and CDR2 is YFSETQ.